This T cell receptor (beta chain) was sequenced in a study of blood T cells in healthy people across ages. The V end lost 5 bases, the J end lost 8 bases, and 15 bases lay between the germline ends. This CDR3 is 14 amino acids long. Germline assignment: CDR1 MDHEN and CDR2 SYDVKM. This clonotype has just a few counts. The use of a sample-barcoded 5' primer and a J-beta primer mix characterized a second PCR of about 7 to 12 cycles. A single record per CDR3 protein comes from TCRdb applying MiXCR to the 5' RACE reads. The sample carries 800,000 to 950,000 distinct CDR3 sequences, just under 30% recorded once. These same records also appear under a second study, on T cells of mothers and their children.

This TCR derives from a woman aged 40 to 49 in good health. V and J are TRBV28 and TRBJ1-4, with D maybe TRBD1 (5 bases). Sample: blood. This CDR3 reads CASSQGPRREKLFF. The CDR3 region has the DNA TGTGCCAGCAGTCAGGGACCTCGGAGGGAAAAACTGTTTTTT.